This TCR beta chain appears in the sequencing data of a study of blood T cell repertoires in COVID-19 (TCRdb year 2020). Study-wide context: Samples from collaborators originated in the United States, Italy and Spain and spanned both the acute and convalescent phases of COVID-19. The prospective study material was composed of cDNA or gDNA derived from T cells, B-cell-depleted T cells, or PBMCs. The dataset comprised deeply sampled blood TCRbeta repertoires from subjects exposed to, actively infected with, or recovered from COVID-19. The repertoires were released in a freely available public database meant as a resource for research on the immune response to SARS-CoV-2. Samples came from the ongoing ImmuneRACE study (first 160 participants) plus 1,254 subjects from 6 global collaborators. The sample metadata nearly always contained a de-identified subject ID, COVID-19 status, age in years and sex. Where HLA class I and class II types were available, the types were taken from metadata supplied by the sample provider, not from assay-based typing.

Summary of the overall study and its limitations: How much clinical and demographic metadata was included differed by source and by participant, and the metadata was provided uncurated.

In the germline V gene, CDR1 corresponds to MGHRA and CDR2 to YSYEKL. The CDR3 numbers 15 residues from cysteine through phenylalanine. Here the CDR3 DNA is all that survives: 45 bases in frame from base 1. TCRbeta CDR3 regions were amplified from genomic DNA by means of the immunoSEQ Assay, a bias-controlled multiplex PCR. The source study handled its data this way. Within the assay, amplification of reference gene primers was used to estimate how many nucleated cells each sample contained. Sequence reads were collapsed and filtered to measure the absolute abundance of every unique TCRbeta CDR3 rearrangement. Productive Simpson clonality was computed per sample as the square root of Simpson's diversity index over productive rearrangements. In TCRdb, the immuneACCESS table is reduced to in-frame sequences with V and J assigned. These tables do not hold every clone; where another copy was compared, an unresolved V gene accounts for under half, and the others remain unexplained. From that table come the V and J calls and clone size; the DNA was used to work out D and trimming. In all, the sample holds more than 300,000 clones, and about nine tenths of those were seen once. 1.6% of the sample lies in the top ten.

Notes on this clone: This clone's antigen is unknown. Its ends do not fully match the called genes, so a read error is possible.

At one collaborating source in Seattle, patients were enrolled during active infection and were followed longitudinally through the course of disease. The collaborating institutions used their own protocols to collect whole blood in K2EDTA tubes. For TCRbeta analysis, collaborator samples were shipped as frozen whole blood, as isolated PBMCs, or as DNA extracted from either sample type. The sequence was obtained from a woman in her twenties or thirties with COVID-19, enrolled during active disease. Input material: peripheral blood. The chain is assembled from TRBV4-1 and TRBJ1-6, with the D gene not clear enough to name. The DNA sequence reads TGCGCCAGCCGTCTTCAAGAGTCCGGGAATTCAGCCCTCCACTTT. Translated, it gives CASRLQESGNSALHF.